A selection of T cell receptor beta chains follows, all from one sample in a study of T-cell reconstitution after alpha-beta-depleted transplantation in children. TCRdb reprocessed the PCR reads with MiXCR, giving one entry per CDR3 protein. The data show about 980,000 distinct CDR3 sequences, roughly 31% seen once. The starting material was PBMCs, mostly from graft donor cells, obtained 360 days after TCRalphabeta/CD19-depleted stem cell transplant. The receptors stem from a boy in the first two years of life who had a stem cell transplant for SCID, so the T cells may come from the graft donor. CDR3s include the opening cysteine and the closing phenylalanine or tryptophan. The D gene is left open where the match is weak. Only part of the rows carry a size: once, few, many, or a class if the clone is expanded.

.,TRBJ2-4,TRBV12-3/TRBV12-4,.,CASSVRGLAKNIQYF,TGTGCCAGCAGTGTTCGAGGCCTAGCCAAAAACATTCAGTACTTC
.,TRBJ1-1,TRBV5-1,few,CASSLDPLFMNTEAFF,TGCGCCAGCAGCTTGGATCCGCTTTTCATGAACACTGAAGCTTTCTTT
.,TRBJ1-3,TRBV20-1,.,CSAARTVSGNTIYF,TGCAGTGCTGCCAGGACAGTTTCTGGGAACACCATATATTTT
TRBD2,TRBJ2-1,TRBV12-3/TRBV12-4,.,CASSPRGLAGTNEQFF,TGTGCCAGCAGCCCCCGGGGACTAGCGGGGACCAATGAGCAGTTCTTC
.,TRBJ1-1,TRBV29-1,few,CSVEGPKRNTEAFF,TGCAGCGTTGAAGGCCCTAAACGAAACACTGAAGCTTTCTTT
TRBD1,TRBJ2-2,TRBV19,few,CASRNLAGQGHTGELFF,TGTGCCAGTAGAAACCTAGCCGGACAGGGACACACCGGGGAGCTGTTTTTT
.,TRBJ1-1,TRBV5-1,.,CASSFRGSEEEEAFF,TGCGCCAGCAGCTTTCGGGGTTCCGAGGAGGAAGAAGCTTTCTTT
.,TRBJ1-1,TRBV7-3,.,CASSLTVQGRRTEAFF,TGTGCCAGCAGCTTAACTGTCCAGGGGAGGAGGACTGAAGCTTTCTTT
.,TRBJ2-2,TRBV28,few,CASIDLGSGELFF,TGTGCCAGCATTGATTTGGGGTCCGGGGAGCTGTTTTTT
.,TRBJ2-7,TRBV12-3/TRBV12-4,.,CASRFKDSYEQYF,TGTGCCAGCAGATTTAAGGACAGCTACGAGCAGTACTTC
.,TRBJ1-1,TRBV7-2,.,CASSPRTSRGTEAFF,TGTGCCAGCAGCCCCCGGACCTCGAGGGGCACTGAAGCTTTCTTT
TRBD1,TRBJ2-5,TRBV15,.,CATSEIGTGYQETQYF,TGTGCCACCAGCGAGATCGGGACAGGGTACCAAGAGACCCAGTACTTC
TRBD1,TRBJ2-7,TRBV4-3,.,CASSQDWYGTGSPRGYEQYF,TGCGCCAGCAGCCAAGATTGGTACGGGACAGGGAGTCCGCGGGGCTACGAGCAGTACTTC
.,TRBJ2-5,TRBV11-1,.,CASSLTQGRRSQETQYF,TGTGCCAGCAGCTTAACCCAGGGCCGGCGATCCCAAGAGACCCAGTACTTC
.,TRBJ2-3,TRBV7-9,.,CASSYPGGYTDTQYF,TGTGCCAGCAGCTATCCGGGCGGGTACACAGATACGCAGTATTTT
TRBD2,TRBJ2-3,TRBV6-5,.,CASSYPKRGPRDTQYF,TGTGCCAGCAGTTACCCCAAGCGGGGGCCCCGGGATACGCAGTATTTT
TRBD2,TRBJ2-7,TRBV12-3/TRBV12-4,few,CASSLKRGGDEQYF,TGTGCCAGCAGTTTAAAGCGGGGGGGCGACGAGCAGTACTTC
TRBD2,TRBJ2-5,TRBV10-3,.,CAISAGTSGAQETQYF,TGTGCCATCAGTGCTGGGACTAGCGGGGCCCAAGAGACCCAGTACTTC
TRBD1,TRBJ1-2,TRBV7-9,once,CASSSGQGRYGYTF,TGTGCCAGCAGCTCCGGACAGGGGAGGTATGGCTACACCTTC
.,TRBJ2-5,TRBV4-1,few,CASSQLDGAIQETQYF,TGCGCCAGCAGCCAACTCGACGGGGCTATACAAGAGACCCAGTACTTC
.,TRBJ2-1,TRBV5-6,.,CASSWRTKAHHEQFF,TGTGCCAGCAGCTGGAGGACGAAGGCCCACCATGAGCAGTTCTTC
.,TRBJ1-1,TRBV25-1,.,CASSESPLKAFF,TGTGCCAGCAGTGAAAGTCCCCTCAAAGCTTTCTTT
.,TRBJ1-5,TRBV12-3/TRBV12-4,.,CASSLRPAVGHQPQHF,TGTGCCAGCAGTTTACGGCCGGCAGTAGGGCATCAGCCCCAGCATTTT
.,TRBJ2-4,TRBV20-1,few,CSARSEEGAKNIQYF,TGCAGTGCTAGAAGTGAGGAGGGGGCCAAAAACATTCAGTACTTC
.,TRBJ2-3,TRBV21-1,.,CASSVAGENTDTQYF,TGTGCCAGCAGCGTAGCGGGGGAGAACACAGATACGCAGTATTTT
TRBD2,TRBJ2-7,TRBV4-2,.,CASSQAGTAGGYEQYF,TGTGCCAGCAGCCAAGCGGGAACGGCGGGGGGCTACGAGCAGTACTTC
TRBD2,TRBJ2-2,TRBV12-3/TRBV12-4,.,CASSLAGGGGTGELFF,TGTGCCAGCAGTTTAGCGGGGGGCGGGGGGACCGGGGAGCTGTTTTTT